Only a few counts were recorded for the clone carrying this T cell receptor beta chain. The sample contains more than one DNA sequence encoding this CDR3. Trimming stripped 0 bases from V and 0 bases from J, with 2 bases between. The germline CDR1 and CDR2 sequences are SGHRS and YFSETQ. The CDR3 contains 13 residues. The source of the sample is a study of shared clonotypes between healthy human individuals. Repertoires were generated with immunoSEQ multiplex PCR, while TCRdb's copy carries only in-frame clones and drops some. The sample lists about 2 million clones, roughly 96% occurring once. The chain carries TRBV5-1 and TRBJ2-3; the D is unclear. Sequenced: naive CD4+ T cells sorted from blood. Subset defined: CD45RA+ positively selected. The origin of this receptor is a man aged 18 to 30 in good health. CDR3 nucleotide sequence: TGCGCCAGCAGCTTGGGAAGCACAGATACGCAGTATTTT. Protein sequence: CASSLGSTDTQYF.